Each of the 16 T cell receptor beta chains below was sequenced from the same sample in a study of T-cell reconstitution after alpha-beta-depleted transplantation in children (dated by TCRdb to about 2016). To prepare the library, PCR was applied. The instrument was an Illumina HiSeq 2500. TCR library preparation used molecular barcoding, with unique molecular identifiers applied to normalize quantification of the TCRbeta repertoire. TCRdb handled the public reads itself, with Q25 trimming in fastp and clone calling in MiXCR, and kept productive beta chains. Rows matching on CDR3 protein sequence are summarized as one entry with the most common DNA and genes. The sample profile shows hundreds of thousands of distinct CDR3 sequences; around 13% of them were found once. The top ten constitute over 2% of the sample. Taken with the paper, the label for treatment or condition translates to: allogeneic hematopoietic cell transplantation with graft depleted of TCRalphabeta T cells and CD19 B cells.

This material consisted of PBMCs, mostly from graft donor cells, taken 360 days after TCRalphabeta/CD19-depleted stem cell transplant. The receptor source for this set is a male patient under 18 who had a stem cell transplant for acute myeloid leukemia, so the T cells may come from the graft donor.

V usage is TRBV6-5 and J usage is TRBJ1-2; weak D call: TRBD1 (6 bases). V was shortened by 0 bases and J by 2 bases, with 13 bases between the two germline ends. The length of the CDR3 is 16 residues. Germline CDR1 MNHEY, CDR2 SVGAGI. CDR3 bases: TGTGCCAGCAGTTACTCGATATGGGGGCAGAACTATGGCTACACCTTC. Translating it yields CASSYSIWGQNYGYTF.

This clonotype turned up a few times. V usage is TRBV9 and J usage is TRBJ2-6; D is possibly TRBD2 (6 bases). The germline V and J ends were trimmed by 3 bases and 1 base, with 20 bases remaining between them. The CDR3 is 19 amino acids. CDR1 SGDLS and CDR2 YYNGEE come from the germline V gene. In DNA form, the CDR3 reads TGTGCCAGCAGCGAGGGCCTCCGGGGGTTTGGTTCTGGGGCCAACGTCCTGACTTTC. This encodes CASSEGLRGFGSGANVLTF.

This clonotype was counted a few times. The chain uses TRBV11-2 and TRBJ2-7, with a possible D match to TRBD2 (6 bases). Trimming pared 3 bases from V and 2 bases from J, leaving 14 bases between. CDR1 and CDR2 (germline): SGHAT, FQNNGV. There are 15 residues in the CDR3. The CDR3 region is CASSFTGAGAYEQYF. The CDR3 coding sequence is TGTGCCAGCAGCTTCACCGGAGCGGGCGCCTACGAGCAGTACTTC.

This clonotype was observed a handful of times. The rearrangement links TRBV9 to TRBJ2-6; D is unclear. The germline CDR1 and CDR2 sequences are SGDLS and YYNGEE. CDR3 length equals 15 residues. Trimming removed 0 bases at V and 3 bases at J, with 7 bases between. The CDR3 protein is CASSVGFNGANVLTF. In nucleotides, the CDR3 is TGTGCCAGCAGCGTAGGCTTTAATGGGGCCAACGTCCTGACTTTC.

There are many counts of this clonotype. Sequence at one end of the junction differs from germline and may be a read error. V is TRBV7-7 and J is TRBJ2-1; D could derive from TRBD1 or TRBD2 (5 bases each). The length of the CDR3 is 19 residues. Germline CDR1 and CDR2: SSHAT and FNYEAQ (reference sequence). This CDR3 is CASSLAMVVGPPDANEQFF. Written as DNA, the CDR3 is TGTGCTAGCAGCTTAGCGATGGTGGTGGGACCGCCGGACGCTAATGAGCAGTTCTTC.

The chain has TRBV7-2 and TRBJ2-3; D is ambiguous. Trimming shortened V by 4 bases and J by 5 bases, and 13 bases separated the two germline ends. The CDR3 runs 14 residues. Germline-derived CDR1 and CDR2 are SGHTA and FQGNSA. CDR3 in DNA: TGTGCCAGCAGCTATACTTACACCCTAGATACGCAGTATTTT. Residues: CASSYTYTLDTQYF.

This clonotype was picked up a small number of times. The chain's CDR3 is CASTELILNTGELFF. CDR3 bases: TGTGCCAGTACCGAACTAATTCTGAACACCGGGGAGCTGTTTTTT. The chain has TRBV19 and TRBJ2-2; D is ambiguous. CDR3 length: 15 residues. V dropped 7 bases and J dropped 1 base, with 13 bases sitting between them. Per the germline V gene, CDR1 is LNHDA and CDR2 is SQIVND (reference sequence). The full variable domain, completed using reference TRBV19 and TRBJ2-2, is DGGITQSPKYLFRKEGQNVTLSCEQNLNHDAMYWYRQDPGQGLRLIYYSQIVNDFQKGDIAEGYSVSREKKESFPLTVTSAQKNPTAFYLCASTELILNTGELFFGEGSRLTVL.

Only a few counts were recorded for this clonotype. This chain joins TRBV27 and TRBJ2-7; possibly TRBD1 or TRBD2 for D (5 bases each). The V and J ends lost 5 bases and 6 bases respectively, with 20 bases between them. This CDR3 has 15 residues. Looked up from germline, CDR1 is MNHEY and CDR2 is SMNVEV (reference sequence). The DNA for the CDR3 is TGTGCCAGCAGTCTCCCCGGGGCCAGACGTATCGAGCAGTACTTC. Encoded protein: CASSLPGARRIEQYF.

This clonotype was counted ten times or more. The CDR3 loop is CASSHRRGQGSYEQYF. As DNA, the CDR3 is TGTGCCAGCAGCCACCGGAGGGGACAGGGCTCCTACGAGCAGTACTTC. The V and J genes are TRBV14 and TRBJ2-7; TRBD1 matches at 9 bases. Germline V gene sequence: CDR1 SGHDN, CDR2 FVKESK. The CDR3 loop spans 16 amino acids. J lost 0 bases, V lost 3 bases, and 6 bases had no gene match. The full variable domain, completed using reference TRBV14 and TRBJ2-7, is EAGVTQFPSHSVIEKGQTVTLRCDPISGHDNLYWYRRVMGKEIKFLLHFVKESKQDESGMPNNRFLAERTGGTYSTLKVQPAELEDSGVYFCASSHRRGQGSYEQYFGPGTRLTVT.

This clonotype was found a few times. The chain uses TRBV6-5 and TRBJ2-7; 8 bases match TRBD2. J lost 4 bases, V lost 7 bases, and 15 bases had no gene match. The germline CDR1 and CDR2 sequences are MNHEY and SVGAGI. The CDR3 is 16 amino acids. In nucleotides, the CDR3 is TGTGCCAGCACCACCCCTGGGCGGGAGGCCCAATACGAGCAGTACTTC. It encodes CASTTPGREAQYEQYF.

This chain connects TRBV9 to TRBJ2-6; D not certain. Trimming removed 5 bases at V and 2 bases at J, with 5 bases between. The germline gives CDR1 SGDLS, CDR2 YYNGEE. The CDR3 spans 13 residues. The DNA of the CDR3 is TGTGCCAGCAGGCCAACTGGGGCCAACGTCCTGACTTTC. As protein: CASRPTGANVLTF.

This clonotype was detected a few times. This chain uses TRBV9 with TRBJ2-7; 7 bases map to TRBD1. The V gene's germline CDR1 is SGDLS and CDR2 YYNGEE. V trimming: 7 bases; J trimming: 1 base; junction bases outside the gene matches: 11. This CDR3 is 15 amino acids long. CDR3 region: CASSSEPGQSYEQYF. The CDR3 region has the DNA TGTGCCAGCTCATCCGAGCCGGGACAGTCCTACGAGCAGTACTTC.

This chain uses TRBV20-1 with TRBJ2-1; 11 bases line up with TRBD1. The CDR3 extends over 16 amino acids. V was clipped by 5 bases and J by 7 bases; unmatched bases: 13. Germline-derived CDR1 and CDR2 are DFQATT and SNEGSKA (reference sequence). This CDR3 reads CSALGPGQGAWNEQFF. DNA for the CDR3: TGCAGTGCTCTTGGGCCCGGACAGGGGGCTTGGAATGAGCAGTTCTTC.

This clonotype was observed at least ten times. The CDR3 spells CSALGTSGRALSSYNEQFF. CDR3 sequence (DNA): TGCAGCGCCCTCGGGACTAGCGGGAGGGCCTTAAGCTCCTACAATGAGCAGTTCTTC. The rearrangement uses TRBV29-1 and TRBJ2-1; 16 nucleotides line up with TRBD2. Germline V gives CDR1 SQVTM, CDR2 ANQGSEA. Trimming removed 7 bases from V and 0 bases from J; junction bases left unmatched: 12. This CDR3 has 19 residues.

This clonotype was counted ten times or more. The chain has TRBV9 and TRBJ2-3, with 7 positions matching TRBD2. Trimming at V came to 2 bases and at J to 6 bases, leaving 9 bases not matched to a gene. The germline V gene encodes CDR1 SGDLS and CDR2 YYNGEE. The CDR3 extends over 15 amino acids. CDR3: CASSVGAGPGDTQYF. As DNA, the CDR3 is TGTGCCAGCAGCGTCGGAGCGGGACCAGGGGATACGCAGTATTTT.

This clonotype has more than one count but fewer than ten. The V call is TRBV15, the J call TRBJ2-5; D is perhaps TRBD1 or TRBD2 (5 bases each). Germline loops: CDR1 LNHNV, CDR2 YYDKDF (reference sequence). The CDR3 loop spans 15 amino acids. Deletions cut 5 bases from V and 3 bases from J, with 16 bases between. This CDR3 is CATSYSPGREETQYF. The CDR3 DNA is TGTGCCACCAGCTATTCTCCGGGACGAGAAGAGACCCAGTACTTC.